Presented here are 30 T cell receptor beta chains from one specimen sequenced in a study of cytomegalovirus exposure and HLA in healthy donors. With 60 Vbeta and 13 Jbeta primers, the PCR was carried out. TCRdb's copy holds only in-frame clones and misses some; the assay was immunoSEQ multiplex PCR. The sample holds 140,000 or so clones, approximately 80% seen once. Sequencing was carried out using PBMCs. These receptors came from a young woman in good health and CMV-seropositive.

The chain joins TRBV28 to TRBJ1-2; the D gene is possibly TRBD1 (6 bases). The CDR3 totals 15 residues. V was pared by 2 bases and J by 1 base, with 11 bases between. Germline loops: CDR1 MDHEN, CDR2 SYDVKM. This chain's CDR3 is CASSLRGGINYGYTF. CDR3 nucleotides: TGTGCCAGCAGTTTAAGGGGGGGGATTAACTATGGCTACACCTTC.

The chain joins TRBV7-9 to TRBJ2-3; 7 nucleotides line up with TRBD1. CDR1 and CDR2 from the germline V gene are SEHNR and FQNEAQ (reference sequence). This CDR3 contains 14 residues. V shed 1 base, J shed 4 bases, and the junction held 2 bases outside the gene matches. The CDR3 sequence: CASSLGQGADTQYF. The CDR3 DNA reads as TGTGCCAGCAGCTTAGGACAGGGTGCAGATACGCAGTATTTT.

The CDR3 DNA is TGTGCCAGCAGTTACTCGACTCCAAGGGAAAAACTGTTTTTT. Translating it yields CASSYSTPREKLFF. V is TRBV6-5 and J is TRBJ1-4; D uncertain. The V and J ends lost 0 bases and 8 bases respectively, with 10 bases between them. The CDR3 runs to 14 residues. CDR1 is MNHEY and CDR2 is SVGAGI in the germline V gene.

This clone was seen only once. The rearrangement uses TRBV7-8 and TRBJ1-1; D possibly corresponds to TRBD1 (6 bases). Germline lookup yields CDR1 SGHVS and CDR2 FQNEAQ. The length of the CDR3 is 14 residues. The ends were cut back, 4 bases at V and 0 bases at J, with 9 bases in the middle. CDR3 DNA: TGTGCCAGCAGCTCGGACAGATTGAACACTGAAGCTTTCTTT. Its translation: CASSSDRLNTEAFF.

The V and J genes are TRBV6-1 and TRBJ1-1; D might be TRBD1 (5 bases). The germline V gene has CDR1 MNHNS and CDR2 SASEGT. V was clipped by 0 bases and J by 8 bases, with 16 bases between them. This CDR3 has 15 residues. The CDR3 DNA is TGTGCCAGCAGTGAAGCAGGATGGGCAGGGAAGGAAGCTTTCTTT. This gives the protein CASSEAGWAGKEAFF.

The V and J genes are TRBV14 and TRBJ1-2; D unclear. CDR1 is SGHDN and CDR2 is FVKESK in the germline V gene. The ends were cut back, 3 bases at V and 2 bases at J, with 7 bases in the middle. This CDR3 spans 13 amino acids. The CDR3 protein is CASSQTRNYGYTF. Here the CDR3 DNA reads TGTGCCAGCAGCCAGACAAGGAACTATGGCTACACCTTC.

On this clone itself: This sample also contains other DNA sequences that code for the same CDR3. The chain combines TRBV28 with TRBJ1-3; D gene ambiguous. The CDR3 spans 18 residues. V lost 8 bases and J lost 0, with 23 bases in between. CDR1 and CDR2 from the germline V gene are MDHEN and SYDVKM. The CDR3 loop is CASSRPVSLVGSGNTIYF. Written as DNA, the CDR3 is TGTGCCAGCTCTAGGCCAGTAAGTTTAGTAGGCTCTGGAAACACCATATATTTT.

The chain links TRBV7-9 to TRBJ2-6, with D possibly TRBD1 on 6 matching bases. Germline lookup yields CDR1 SEHNR and CDR2 FQNEAQ (reference sequence). This CDR3 is built from 19 residues. V was clipped by 1 base and J by 0 bases, with 16 bases between them. In DNA form, the CDR3 reads TGTGCCAGCAGCTTAGGAGCAGGGACACCCTACTCTGGGGCCAACGTCCTGACTTTC. Encoded protein: CASSLGAGTPYSGANVLTF.

CDR3 nucleotides: TGTGCCAGCAGTTTATTTGGGGACAGGGGATTTAGTGAGCAGTTCTTC. Protein product: CASSLFGDRGFSEQFF. The chain uses TRBV27 and TRBJ2-1; 10 bases align to TRBD1. CDR1 and CDR2 from the germline V gene are MNHEY and SMNVEV (reference sequence). The ends lost 1 base at V and 9 bases at J; junction bases unmatched: 9. The CDR3 extends over 16 amino acids.

The chain couples TRBV10-2 to TRBJ2-1; no firm D call. Germline V CDR1 and CDR2: WSHSY, SAAADI. This CDR3 comprises 15 residues. The ends were cut back, 0 bases at V and 0 bases at J, with 6 bases in the middle. CDR3 nucleotides: TGCGCCAGCAGTGAGTCCCCTAACTCCTACAATGAGCAGTTCTTC. It codes for CASSESPNSYNEQFF.

The chain carries TRBV5-1 and TRBJ2-1, with 7 bases fitting TRBD1. The trim removed 5 bases at V and 0 bases at J, leaving 5 bases unmatched. The length of the CDR3 is 15 residues. Germline V gene lookup returns CDR1 SGHRS and CDR2 YFSETQ. CDR3 nucleotide sequence: TGCGCCAGCAGACTGACAGGGACCTCCTACAATGAGCAGTTCTTC. Amino acids: CASRLTGTSYNEQFF.

In nucleotides, the CDR3 is TGCGCCAGCAGCTTGGAATCGTTTCGGAGTGAAGCTTTCTTT. Residues: CASSLESFRSEAFF. This rearrangement joins TRBV5-1 to TRBJ1-1, with unresolved D. Per the germline V gene, CDR1 is SGHRS and CDR2 is YFSETQ. V was shortened by 0 bases and J by 7 bases, with 13 bases between the two germline ends. The CDR3 spans 14 residues.

V gene TRBV5-6 combines with J gene TRBJ1-5; maybe TRBD1 (6 bases). V gave up 3 bases and J gave up 3 bases, with 10 bases separating them. Germline V lookup: CDR1 SGHDT, CDR2 YYEEEE. The CDR3 totals 14 residues. CDR3 sequence reads: CASSSQGINQPQHF. CDR3 nucleotide sequence: TGTGCCAGCAGCTCACAGGGAATCAATCAGCCCCAGCATTTT.

This chain joins TRBV6-5 and TRBJ1-4, with 9 bases aligning to TRBD1. From germline, CDR1 is MNHEY and CDR2 SVGAGI. The V gene end was trimmed by 0 bases and the J gene end by 8 bases; junction bases not matched to a gene: 4. CDR3 length: 15 amino acids. CDR3 protein: CASSYSGTGGEKLFF. The DNA of the CDR3 is TGTGCCAGCAGTTACTCGGGAACAGGGGGCGAAAAACTGTTTTTT.

J is TRBJ1-2 and V is TRBV18, with a weak D call TRBD1 (6 bases). This CDR3 has 13 amino acids. Deletions cut 0 bases from V and 4 bases from J, with 6 bases between. Germline V gives CDR1 KGHSH, CDR2 LQKENI. CDR3 protein: CASSPPDSYGYTF. In DNA, the CDR3 is TGTGCCAGCTCACCACCGGACAGCTATGGCTACACCTTC.

CDR3 protein: CASSPGDSGGIIETQYF. CDR3 in DNA: TGTGCCAGCAGTCCCGGGGATAGCGGGGGTATAATCGAGACCCAGTACTTC. The gene calls are TRBV28 and TRBJ2-5, with 9 nucleotides matching TRBD2. With V trimmed by 5 bases and J by 5 bases, 15 bases remained unmatched. The CDR3 extends over 17 amino acids. Looked up from germline, CDR1 is MDHEN and CDR2 is SYDVKM. The full variable domain, rest sourced from reference TRBV28 and TRBJ2-5, is DVKVTQSSRYLVKRTGEKVFLECVQDMDHENMFWYRQDPGLGLRLIYFSYDVKMKEKGDIPEGYSVSREKKERFSLILESASTNQTSMYLCASSPGDSGGIIETQYFGPGTRLLVL.

The rearrangement uses TRBV6-1 and TRBJ2-1; 10 bases map to TRBD2. The germline CDR1 and CDR2 sequences are MNHNS and SASEGT. Germline trimming cut 5 bases from V and 7 bases from J; bases unmatched to any gene: 8. The CDR3 runs 15 residues. CDR3 loop: CASSFRAGGRNEQFF. The CDR3 region has the DNA TGTGCCAGCAGTTTCCGAGCGGGGGGGAGAAATGAGCAGTTCTTC.

The CDR3 loop reads CASSYSMTGSSYEQYF. Here the CDR3 DNA reads TGTGCCAGCAGTTACTCCATGACAGGGTCCTCCTACGAGCAGTACTTC. The chain has TRBV6-5 and TRBJ2-7; the match to TRBD1 covers 7 bases. CDR3 size: 16 residues. Looked up from germline, CDR1 is MNHEY and CDR2 is SVGAGI. V gave up 0 bases and J gave up 0 bases; unmatched junction bases: 5.

This clone was counted between two and nine times. This chain joins TRBV2 and TRBJ2-2; TRBD1 might be the D (5 bases). The germline CDR1 and CDR2 sequences are SNHLY and FYNNEI. The CDR3 consists of 14 residues. The V end lost 4 bases, the J end lost 5 bases, and 11 bases lay between the germline ends. CDR3 region: CASSVKSGTGELFF. The DNA of the CDR3 is TGTGCCAGCAGTGTTAAATCAGGGACCGGGGAGCTGTTTTTT.

This clone was detected a few times. The chain carries TRBV11-2 and TRBJ1-2, with D unresolved. CDR3 length equals 14 residues. Trimming pared 1 base from V and 3 bases from J, leaving 9 bases between. The germline CDR1 and CDR2 sequences are SGHAT and FQNNGV. The CDR3 DNA follows: TGTGCCAGCAGCTTAGGGCCCCAGGACTATGGCTACACCTTC. It yields the protein CASSLGPQDYGYTF.

This chain links TRBV21-1 with TRBJ2-3; the DNA was not used to check the table's D call, TRBD2. TRBV21-1 is a known pseudogene. This CDR3 comprises 11 residues. CDR3 region: CASILSDTQYF. Here the CDR3 DNA reads TGTGCCAGCATCCTTTCAGATACGCAGTATTTT.

This chain connects TRBV7-2 to TRBJ2-7; D gene ambiguous. The ends were cut back, 1 base at V and 6 bases at J, with 10 bases in the middle. In germline, CDR1 is SGHTA, CDR2 FQGNSA. This CDR3 region has 13 residues. CDR3: CASSLERSLEQYF. The CDR3 bases are TGTGCCAGCAGCTTAGAGAGATCACTCGAGCAGTACTTC.

V usage is TRBV6-5 and J usage is TRBJ2-5, with a possible D match to TRBD2 (5 bases). TRBJ2-7 matches the DNA end more closely, so the J call is doubtful. Germline V lookup: CDR1 MNHEY, CDR2 SVGAGI. There are 14 residues in the CDR3. The CDR3 reads CASSHRGLSYEQYF. The CDR3 bases are TGTGCCAGCAGTCACCGGGGTCTCTCCTACGAGCAGTACTTC.

Written as DNA, the CDR3 is TGTGCCAGCAGCTCGTGGACAGGGCATGAGCAGTTCTTC. Protein sequence: CASSSWTGHEQFF. The V call is TRBV7-6, the J call TRBJ2-1; 8 positions match TRBD1. After removal of 4 bases from V and 8 bases from J, the junction contained 4 bases not matched to a gene. This CDR3 region has 13 residues. CDR1 is SGHVS and CDR2 is FNYEAQ in the germline V gene.

As to this clone: The identical CDR3 is also encoded by other nucleotide sequences in the sample. The chain carries TRBV6-5 and TRBJ2-3; tentative D call: TRBD2 (5 bases). The V end was cut by 9 bases, the J end by 0 bases, with 10 bases between. The germline CDR1 and CDR2 sequences are MNHEY and SVGAGI. The CDR3 has 13 amino acids. The CDR3 reads CASRWTSTDTQYF. The CDR3 DNA reads as TGTGCCAGTAGGTGGACTAGCACAGATACGCAGTATTTT.

The chain has TRBV4-1 and TRBJ1-1, with D tentatively TRBD1 (6 bases). The CDR3 is 15 residues long. Trimming stripped 0 bases from V and 9 bases from J, with 17 bases between. Germline V lookup: CDR1 MGHRA, CDR2 YSYEKL. Here the CDR3 reads CASSQDRGTSDKAFF. As DNA, the CDR3 is TGCGCCAGCAGCCAAGATAGGGGGACATCCGATAAAGCTTTCTTT.

The V call is TRBV5-4, the J call TRBJ1-2; D possibly corresponds to TRBD1 (6 bases). Germline CDR1 SGHNT, CDR2 YYREEE (reference sequence). The CDR3 is made up of 17 amino acids. Trimming removed 4 bases at V and 3 bases at J, with 22 bases between. Here the CDR3 DNA reads TGTGCCAGCAGCCCGGCAGGGACACCTTCGAATTACTATGGCTACACCTTC. Translated, it gives CASSPAGTPSNYYGYTF.

This clone was counted once. This chain uses TRBV4-1 with TRBJ1-2; D gene uncertain. The germline V gene encodes CDR1 MGHRA and CDR2 YSYEKL. Between the trimmed V and J ends, which lost 1 base and 4 bases, there was a span of 13 bases. The CDR3 spans 15 residues. CDR3 protein: CASSQGGGFGYGYTF. The DNA of the CDR3 is TGCGCCAGCAGCCAAGGCGGAGGGTTCGGCTATGGCTACACCTTC.

V usage is TRBV5-1 and J usage is TRBJ2-2; D is unclear. The V end lost 1 base, the J end lost 0 bases, and 13 bases lay between the germline ends. CDR1 SGHRS and CDR2 YFSETQ come from the germline V gene. The CDR3 has 17 residues. The CDR3: CASSLPEDQPNTGELFF. The CDR3 nucleotides are TGCGCCAGCAGCTTGCCTGAGGATCAGCCGAACACCGGGGAGCTGTTTTTT. Using reference TRBV5-1 and TRBJ2-2 for the parts outside the CDR3, the full variable domain is KAGVTQTPRYLIKTRGQQVTLSCSPISGHRSVSWYQQTPGQGLQFLFEYFSETQRNKGNFPGRFSGRQFSNSRSEMNVSTLELGDSALYLCASSLPEDQPNTGELFFGEGSRLTVL.

The V and J genes are TRBV2 and TRBJ2-3, with 7 bases aligning to TRBD2. The CDR3 length is 16 residues. After removal of 2 bases from V and 1 base from J, the junction contained 6 bases not matched to a gene. CDR1 and CDR2 (germline): SNHLY, FYNNEI. In DNA form, the CDR3 reads TGTGCCAGCAGTGAACAGCGCGGGGGTCGCACAGATACGCAGTATTTT. Its protein is CASSEQRGGRTDTQYF.